Listed below are T cell receptor beta chains from one sample, sequenced in a study. TCRdb reprocessed the 5' RACE reads with MiXCR, giving one entry per CDR3 protein. Among approximately 60,000 distinct CDR3 sequences listed, under 25% were seen once. Sequencing was carried out using memory CD4+ T cells sorted from a lymph node. The receptors were gathered from a female donor with breast cancer. Each CDR3 is given with its conserved first and last residue. The D gene is left open where the match is weak. Expanded clones are given a class, and other clones once, few, many or no size at all.

NA	TRBV7-2	NA	TRBJ2-2	CASSFSTGELFF	TGTGCCAGCAGCTTTAGCACCGGGGAGCTGTTTTTT
few	TRBV7-9	NA	TRBJ1-1	CASSFGTYSEAFF	TGTGCCAGCAGCTTCGGGACATATAGTGAAGCTTTCTTT
few	TRBV20-1	NA	TRBJ2-6	CSAHPPTDSGANVLTF	TGCAGTGCCCACCCTCCCACGGATTCTGGGGCCAACGTCCTGACTTTC
few	TRBV11-2	NA	TRBJ1-2	CASSLGGRDGGYTF	TGTGCCAGCAGCTTAGGAGGAAGGGATGGAGGCTACACCTTC
medium-sized	TRBV29-1	NA	TRBJ2-3	CSVEGGAGTDTQYF	TGCAGCGTCGAAGGGGGCGCGGGGACAGATACGCAGTATTTT
few	TRBV14	NA	TRBJ2-5	CASSQGLGETQYF	TGTGCCAGCAGCCAAGGACTAGGAGAGACCCAGTACTTC
medium-sized	TRBV29-1	TRBD2	TRBJ2-7	CSAFTGREQYF	TGCAGCGCTTTCACCGGGAGGGAGCAGTACTTC
NA	TRBV7-9	NA	TRBJ1-1	CASSPYGVTRNTEAFF	TGTGCCAGCAGCCCTTATGGTGTAACACGGAACACTGAAGCTTTCTTT
NA	TRBV5-1	NA	TRBJ1-1	CASSSRGNTEAFF	TGCGCCAGCAGCTCACGGGGGAACACTGAAGCTTTCTTT
NA	TRBV7-9	NA	TRBJ2-6	CASSLDFGGANVLTF	TGTGCCAGCAGCTTAGATTTTGGTGGGGCCAACGTCCTGACTTTC
medium-sized	TRBV20-1	NA	TRBJ2-5	CSASTAPRQETQYF	TGCAGTGCTAGCACAGCGCCAAGGCAAGAGACCCAGTACTTC
many	TRBV27	TRBD1	TRBJ1-2	CASTTPGGKGYTF	TGTGCCAGCACTACCCCAGGGGGGAAAGGCTACACCTTC
many	TRBV5-1	NA	TRBJ1-1	CASSQESMNTEAFF	TGCGCCAGCAGCCAGGAGAGTATGAACACTGAAGCTTTCTTT
few	TRBV7-2	NA	TRBJ2-6	CASSLAPRSRGANVLTF	TGTGCCAGCAGCTTAGCGCCCAGGTCGAGGGGGGCCAACGTCCTGACTTTC
NA	TRBV7-9	NA	TRBJ2-5	CASSTLETQYF	TGTGCCAGCAGCACTCTCGAGACCCAGTACTTC